The present T cell receptor beta chain was sequenced within a study of T-cell reconstitution after alpha-beta-depleted transplantation in children. Unique molecular identifiers were used in preparing the TCRbeta library. TCRdb redid the calling of the PCR reads with MiXCR, one entry per CDR3 protein. The sample records about 980,000 distinct CDR3 sequences, roughly 31% being singletons. Findings and caveats of the study: Newly produced T cells mostly provided counts and TCRbeta diversity after one year, as hyperexpanded clones declined.

The CDR3 has 13 amino acids. V lost 4 bases to trimming and J lost 0 bases, with 9 bases between them. Germline V CDR1 and CDR2: SQVTM, ANQGSEA. Points on this clonotype: Its antigen is undetermined.

The chain employs TRBV29-1 and TRBJ1-2; no clear D gene. This receptor was obtained from a boy under two years old who had a stem cell transplant for SCID, so the T cells may come from the graft donor. The sequences come from PBMCs, mostly from graft donor cells, collected 360 days after TCRalphabeta/CD19-depleted stem cell transplant. The CDR3 sequence: CSVGWGANYGYTF. CDR3 coding DNA: TGCAGCGTTGGTTGGGGAGCTAACTATGGCTACACCTTC.